These 24 T cell receptor beta chains share one sample of origin, sequenced in a study of Graves' ophthalmopathy and Graves' hyperthyroidism. Amplification targeted the TCR beta CDR3 regions, with RNA transcripts as the source material. HTBI primers were employed in first-round RT-PCR, then a second-round multiplex PCR followed. TCRdb re-called the multiplex PCR reads through MiXCR, storing one row per CDR3 protein. The table lists over a million distinct CDR3 sequences, roughly 35% of them singletons. Sequencing was carried out using peripheral blood or thyroid tissue (not recorded which). These receptors came from an adult man with Graves' hyperthyroidism.

This chain links TRBV20-1 with TRBJ2-2; 8 nucleotides match TRBD1. J was trimmed by 1 base and V by 3 bases; bases with no gene match: 7. Germline V CDR1 and CDR2: DFQATT, SNEGSKA (reference sequence). This CDR3 has 16 amino acids. CDR3 sequence (DNA): TGCAGTGCTAGTTTCCCCGGGACAGGGAACACCGGGGAGCTGTTTTTT. It encodes CSASFPGTGNTGELFF.

The DNA for the CDR3 is TGTGCCAGCAGCCAAGTGGCCTTCTCCTATAATTCACCCCTCCACTTT. This codes for CASSQVAFSYNSPLHF. The V gene is TRBV14, the J gene TRBJ1-6; the D is unclear. This CDR3 is 16 amino acids long. Trimming shortened V by 1 base and J by 0 bases, and 7 bases separated the two germline ends. Germline V gene data show CDR1 as SGHDN and CDR2 as FVKESK.

This clonotype was found many times. V is TRBV10-3 and J is TRBJ2-7, with D hard to call. Germline CDR1 and CDR2: ENHRY and SYGVKD. Trimming removed 2 bases at V and 4 bases at J, with 3 bases between. The CDR3 has 11 residues. CDR3 region: CAISETYEQYF. Written as DNA, the CDR3 is TGTGCCATCAGTGAGACATACGAGCAGTACTTC.

The chain employs TRBV28 and TRBJ1-2, with D hard to call. Trimming removed 7 bases from V and 4 bases from J, with 28 bases in between. In germline, CDR1 is MDHEN, CDR2 SYDVKM. The CDR3 extends over 18 amino acids. In DNA form, the CDR3 reads TGTGCCAGCACCTTACCGCGGGCCGACTTGTCCCTATCCTATGGCTACACCTTC. This translates into CASTLPRADLSLSYGYTF.

This clonotype was observed many times. The CDR3 DNA reads TGTGCCAGCAGCTCCCGGGACAGTGGGTCGTCTGAAGCTTTCTTT. This gives the protein CASSSRDSGSSEAFF. J is TRBJ1-1 and V is TRBV7-2; 7 nucleotides align to TRBD1. V was pared by 4 bases and J by 6 bases, with 11 bases of the junction left unmatched. The CDR3 length is 15 residues. CDR1 and CDR2 (germline): SGHTA, FQGNSA.

As to this clonotype: A read error is likely, as this CDR3 ends without the conserved phenylalanine or tryptophan. The DNA is omitted, as the CDR3 cannot be located on it reliably, and the CDR3 follows TCRdb's listing. The chain is built from TRBV29-1 and TRBJ1-1; TRBD1 is the table's D call and was not checked against the DNA. The CDR3 numbers 12 amino acids, ends counted. Per the germline V gene, CDR1 is SQVTM and CDR2 is ANQGSEA. The chain's CDR3 is CSVFRGSTEAFL.

In its sample, this clonotype was seen many times. The genes are TRBV29-1 and TRBJ1-3, with D possibly being TRBD1 (5 bases). CDR3 length: 14 amino acids. V shed 6 bases and J shed 4 bases, with 16 bases lying between them. From germline, CDR1 is SQVTM and CDR2 ANQGSEA. The chain's CDR3 is CSVADTGGGNTIYF. Written as DNA, the CDR3 is TGCAGCGTCGCTGACACCGGGGGAGGAAACACCATATATTTT.

This clonotype has at least ten counts. V usage is TRBV19 and J usage is TRBJ2-7; D is tentatively TRBD1 or TRBD2 (5 bases each). This CDR3 spans 13 amino acids. Per germline, CDR1 LNHDA and CDR2 SQIVND (reference sequence). The V and J ends lost 5 bases and 5 bases respectively, with 13 bases between them. In nucleotides, the CDR3 is TGTGCCAGTAGTGGGGACGGCCCCAACGAGCAGTACTTC. Protein product: CASSGDGPNEQYF.

This clonotype was recorded a few times. For the CDR3, the DNA is TGTGCCAGCAGTTTTGGGCGCTCTACCTACGAGCAGTACTTC. It is translated as CASSFGRSTYEQYF. The V and J genes are TRBV27 and TRBJ2-7; D uncertain. V was pared by 3 bases and J by 2 bases, with 11 bases between. This CDR3 comprises 14 residues. Germline lookup yields CDR1 MNHEY and CDR2 SMNVEV (reference sequence).

This clonotype was seen a handful of times. V and J are TRBV7-9 and TRBJ1-2; 8 bases map to TRBD1. The CDR3 contains 15 residues. Germline CDR1 and CDR2: SEHNR and FQNEAQ (reference sequence). Trimming took 1 base from V and 7 from J; bases not matched to a gene: 8. The CDR3 is CASSLDAGGISGYTF. CDR3 coding DNA: TGTGCCAGCAGCTTAGATGCAGGGGGCATAAGTGGCTACACCTTC.

This clonotype was observed many times. V usage is TRBV2 and J usage is TRBJ1-2, with D unresolved. Trimming removed 3 bases from V and 6 bases from J, with 8 bases in between. Germline V CDR1 and CDR2: SNHLY, FYNNEI. This CDR3 spans 12 amino acids. The CDR3, as DNA: TGTGCCAGCAGTGATCAGGTGCATGGCTACACCTTC. Protein product: CASSDQVHGYTF.

The chain has TRBV6-2 or TRBV6-3 and TRBJ1-5; unclear D gene. The CDR3 has 13 residues. Trimming removed 2 bases from V and 7 bases from J, with 9 bases in between. CDR1 is MNHEY and CDR2 is SVGEGT in the germline V gene. CDR3 loop: CASSYATGQPQHF. The CDR3 nucleotides read TGTGCCAGCAGTTACGCGACCGGACAGCCCCAGCATTTT.

The chain has TRBV7-8 and TRBJ2-7; TRBD1 agrees at 7 bases. The CDR3 loop spans 15 amino acids. Germline trimming cut 3 bases from V and 0 bases from J; bases unmatched to any gene: 5. CDR1 SGHVS and CDR2 FQNEAQ come from the germline V gene. Written as DNA, the CDR3 is TGTGCCAGCAGCTTGGAACAGGGGCCCTCCTACGAGCAGTACTTC. Translated: CASSLEQGPSYEQYF. The complete variable domain, with remaining parts taken from reference TRBV7-8 and TRBJ2-7, reads GAGVSQSPRYKVAKRGQDVALRCDPISGHVSLFWYQQALGQGPEFLTYFQNEAQLDKSGLPSDRFFAERPEGSVSTLKIQRTQQEDSAVYLCASSLEQGPSYEQYFGPGTRLTVT.

In the case of this clonotype: A read error may be the cause here, since a much bigger clone is one base away. The chain uses TRBV19 and TRBJ1-2, with D perhaps TRBD1 (5 bases). The germline CDR1 and CDR2 sequences are LNHDA and SQIVND (reference sequence). This CDR3 is built from 17 residues. Between the trimmed V and J ends, which lost 7 bases and 7 bases, there was a span of 28 bases. The CDR3 region is CASISGMTAGSLRGYTF. As DNA, the CDR3 is TGTGCCAGTATCTCCGGGATGACGGCAGGGAGTCTCCGTGGCTACACCTTC.

This clonotype has a single count. The V call is TRBV29-1, the J call TRBJ2-5, with TRBD1 matching over 7 bases. This CDR3 is 11 amino acids long. CDR1 and CDR2 from the germline V gene are SQVTM and ANQGSEA. Trimming took 6 bases from V and 7 from J; bases not matched to a gene: 5. CDR3 residues: CSVTRQGTQYF. In DNA, the CDR3 is TGCAGCGTGACTCGACAGGGGACCCAGTACTTC.

This clonotype was seen ten or more times. V usage is TRBV29-1 and J usage is TRBJ2-7; 9 bases align to TRBD2. The CDR3 loop spans 13 amino acids. CDR1 SQVTM and CDR2 ANQGSEA come from the germline V gene. The trim removed 1 base at V and 7 bases at J, leaving 5 bases unmatched. The DNA for the CDR3 is TGCAGCGTTGAAGGCGGGAGGGCCCCAGAGCAGTACTTC. Translation gives CSVEGGRAPEQYF.

The chain employs TRBV29-1 and TRBJ2-7; TRBD2 matches 8 bases. The CDR3 length is 14 residues. V lost 8 bases and J lost 2; bases outside the gene matches: 11. CDR1 SQVTM and CDR2 ANQGSEA come from the germline V gene. For the CDR3, the DNA is TGCAGCTTAACGGGGGGGCAGGGTCCCTACGAGCAGTACTTC. Protein: CSLTGGQGPYEQYF.

This clonotype came up many times. The chain joins TRBV7-9 to TRBJ2-7; D could derive from TRBD1 or TRBD2 (7 bases each). The CDR3 has 13 residues. Trimming removed 8 bases from V and 4 bases from J, with 15 bases in between. Germline loops: CDR1 SEHNR, CDR2 FQNEAQ (reference sequence). The CDR3 spells CASEGASGYEQYF. CDR3 sequence (DNA): TGTGCCAGCGAGGGGGCTAGCGGATACGAGCAGTACTTC.

This clonotype was observed many times. The V and J genes are TRBV11-2 and TRBJ1-4; D not resolved. Trimming pared 2 bases from V and 5 bases from J, leaving 18 bases between. CDR3 length: 17 residues. Per germline, CDR1 SGHAT and CDR2 FQNNGV. CDR3 in amino acids: CASSLKGGFGVNEKLFF. CDR3 sequence (DNA): TGTGCCAGCAGCTTAAAAGGAGGGTTTGGGGTGAATGAAAAACTGTTTTTT.

This clonotype occurred many times. The chain recombines TRBV4-3 with TRBJ1-1; D is perhaps TRBD1 (6 bases). Germline CDR1 reads LGHNA; CDR2 reads YSLEER. V lost 8 bases to trimming and J lost 5 bases, with 9 bases between them. The length of the CDR3 is 11 residues. In nucleotides, the CDR3 is TGCGCCAGCGAACAGGGTACTGAAGCTTTCTTT. As protein: CASEQGTEAFF.

This clonotype has just a few counts. The chain couples TRBV4-1 to TRBJ1-1, with D possibly matching TRBD1 (5 bases). Germline V gene sequence: CDR1 MGHRA, CDR2 YSYEKL. The CDR3 has 16 amino acids. V lost 1 base to trimming and J lost 2 bases, with 14 bases between them. CDR3 nucleotides: TGCGCCAGCAGCCAAGTGGGAGGACACGGAAACACTGAAGCTTTCTTT. Its translation: CASSQVGGHGNTEAFF.

This clonotype showed up many times. The J gene is TRBJ1-1, the V gene TRBV24-1; TRBD1 aligns across 8 bases. V lost 9 bases, J lost 2 bases, and 10 bases stayed unmatched. Germline V gene data show CDR1 as KGHDR and CDR2 as SFDVKD. The CDR3 covers 15 residues. Written as DNA, the CDR3 is TGTGCCACCCGCCCACGGACAGGGCGAAACACTGAAGCTTTCTTT. This sequence encodes CATRPRTGRNTEAFF.

The chain couples TRBV29-1 to TRBJ2-7; 11 positions match TRBD1. The CDR3 is 13 amino acids. Germline trimming cut 6 bases from V and 5 bases from J; bases unmatched to any gene: 6. The germline gives CDR1 SQVTM, CDR2 ANQGSEA. This chain's CDR3 is CSVTGTGGDEQYF. The CDR3 DNA sequence: TGCAGCGTCACCGGGACAGGGGGGGACGAGCAGTACTTC.

CDR3 nucleotide sequence: TGTGCCAGCAGCCCTATCCCCTCGGGTTACTATGGCTACACCTTC. Protein sequence: CASSPIPSGYYGYTF. The gene calls are TRBV14 and TRBJ1-2; no definite D call. This CDR3 has 15 residues. V lost 4 bases to trimming and J lost 3 bases, with 15 bases between them. CDR1 is SGHDN and CDR2 is FVKESK in the germline V gene.